These T cell receptor beta chains were read from a single sample in a study of control samples from healthy donors and cancer patients. The repertoire was sequenced with immunoSEQ multiplex PCR; TCRdb's copy has only in-frame clones and lacks some. The data contain about 100,000 clones, around four fifths of them singletons. The sample comprised blood. The receptors were sampled from a man aged 25 to 40 in good health. Each CDR3 is given with its conserved first and last residue. Each record gives: clone size, V gene, CDR3 protein. Size is stated for part of the rows, as once, few or many counts, or as a class when the clone is expanded.

size: -
V: TRBV6-5
CDR3: CASTPPGQGIYEQYF

size: -
V: TRBV15
CDR3: CATSRDYGGNSPLHF

size: few
V: TRBV28
CDR3: CASSAEVQPQHF

size: once
V: TRBV5-1
CDR3: CASSSGQGLEKLFF

size: few
V: TRBV6-5
CDR3: CASSYSTQPYNSPLHF

size: -
V: TRBV7-2
CDR3: CASSLGKWRTHLDGYTF

size: -
V: TRBV18
CDR3: CASSPNPGQGNTIYF

size: -
V: TRBV18
CDR3: CASSRTGNTEAFF

size: -
V: TRBV6-5
CDR3: CASTGPDRSYEQYF

size: -
V: TRBV18
CDR3: CASSPVSGRYGANVLTF

size: few
V: TRBV18
CDR3: CASSHGQGVSGELFF